This entry lists 25 T cell receptor beta chains sequenced from one sample in a study of cytomegalovirus exposure and HLA in healthy donors (dated by TCRdb to about 2017). Library prep was done by the immunoSEQ multiplex PCR assay. A mixture of 60 forward primers for TCR Vbeta segments and 13 reverse primers for TCR Jbeta segments was used in the multiplex PCR. Here the immuneACCESS table is served through TCRdb, limited to in-frame sequences with V and J called. Missing clones are a known gap in these copies; in checked studies unresolved V genes cover under half, and the rest lacks a known reason. The sample profile shows roughly 100,000 clones; 74% of them were found once. The top ten constitute 2.6% of the sample. The sample consisted of PBMCs. These receptors all come from a man aged 50 to 60 in good health and CMV-seropositive.

The gene calls are TRBV5-1 and TRBJ2-2, with D perhaps TRBD1 (5 bases). V was pared by 2 bases and J by 0 bases, with 8 bases between. Germline V gene sequence: CDR1 SGHRS, CDR2 YFSETQ. This CDR3 comprises 15 residues. This chain's CDR3 is CASSFQGTNTGELFF. CDR3 coding DNA: TGCGCCAGCAGCTTTCAGGGAACGAACACCGGGGAGCTGTTTTTT. The full variable domain, its missing parts supplied by reference TRBV5-1 and TRBJ2-2, is KAGVTQTPRYLIKTRGQQVTLSCSPISGHRSVSWYQQTPGQGLQFLFEYFSETQRNKGNFPGRFSGRQFSNSRSEMNVSTLELGDSALYLCASSFQGTNTGELFFGEGSRLTVL.

This clone was observed a handful of times. The V call is TRBV6-1, the J call TRBJ2-6; D gene uncertain. CDR3 size: 14 residues. Per germline, CDR1 MNHNS and CDR2 SASEGT. Trimming removed 5 bases from V and 4 bases from J, with 9 bases in between. The CDR3 spells CASSNFIGANVLTF. In DNA, the CDR3 is TGTGCCAGCAGTAACTTTATCGGGGCCAACGTCCTGACTTTC.

The chain uses TRBV15 and TRBJ1-5; D not resolved. CDR3 length: 16 residues. Trimming took off 1 base at V and 3 bases at J, with 13 bases between the two ends. Germline V gene data show CDR1 as LNHNV and CDR2 as YYDKDF (reference sequence). The CDR3 nucleotides are TGTGCCACCAGCAGAGTAAGGGAGTATAACAATCAGCCCCAGCATTTT. Protein: CATSRVREYNNQPQHF.

The genes are TRBV14 and TRBJ2-3; 9 bases align to TRBD2. CDR1 is SGHDN and CDR2 is FVKESK in the germline V gene. The V gene end was trimmed by 0 bases and the J gene end by 7 bases; junction bases not matched to a gene: 11. CDR3 size: 17 residues. CDR3 loop: CASSQEGTSRSVNTQYF. For the CDR3, the DNA is TGTGCCAGCAGCCAAGAAGGGACTAGCCGGAGCGTAAATACGCAGTATTTT. The whole variable domain, remainder taken from reference TRBV14 and TRBJ2-3, is EAGVTQFPSHSVIEKGQTVTLRCDPISGHDNLYWYRRVMGKEIKFLLHFVKESKQDESGMPNNRFLAERTGGTYSTLKVQPAELEDSGVYFCASSQEGTSRSVNTQYFGPGTRLTVL.

In its sample, this clone was seen once. The junction differs from germline at one of its ends, possibly a read error. The J gene is TRBJ2-7, the V gene TRBV7-9; 7 bases match TRBD2. The CDR3 loop spans 15 amino acids. Germline assignment: CDR1 SEHNR and CDR2 FQNEAQ (reference sequence). Written as DNA, the CDR3 is TGTTCCAGCAGCTCCTCTCTTAGCGGGTACTACGAGCAGTACTTC. Encoded protein: CSSSSSLSGYYEQYF.

The chain links TRBV19 to TRBJ2-5, with TRBD1 matching over 7 bases. TRBJ2-7 explains the end of the DNA better; the J call may be wrong. The CDR3 length is 13 residues. Per the germline V gene, CDR1 is LNHDA and CDR2 is SQIVND (reference sequence). CDR3 amino acids: CASRGRQGYEQYF. The DNA of the CDR3 is TGTGCCAGTAGAGGTCGACAGGGTTACGAGCAGTACTTC.

The J gene is TRBJ1-1, the V gene TRBV11-2; 7 positions match TRBD1. In germline, CDR1 is SGHAT, CDR2 FQNNGV. Trimming removed 3 bases from V and 11 bases from J; junction bases left unmatched: 6. This CDR3 region has 12 residues. CDR3 sequence reads: CASSLRQGGAFF. For the CDR3, the DNA is TGTGCCAGCAGCTTGAGACAGGGTGGCGCTTTCTTT.

The chain joins TRBV9 to TRBJ1-2, with unresolved D. Trimming stripped 4 bases from V and 4 bases from J, with 26 bases between. Germline-derived CDR1 and CDR2 are SGDLS and YYNGEE. CDR3 length equals 18 residues. In DNA form, the CDR3 reads TGTGCCAGCAGCCCTCCCCCGGGATCCTACCCGGAGGTCTATGGCTACACCTTC. It translates to CASSPPPGSYPEVYGYTF.

The chain combines TRBV27 with TRBJ1-1; D not resolved. With 8 bases removed from V and 4 bases from J, the gap between germline ends came to 17 bases. Germline-derived CDR1 and CDR2 are MNHEY and SMNVEV (reference sequence). The CDR3 is 14 amino acids. The CDR3 is CASRDIAGGTEAFF. The CDR3 DNA sequence: TGTGCCAGCCGTGATATAGCTGGCGGCACTGAAGCTTTCTTT.

This chain uses TRBV6-5 with TRBJ2-1; 9 nucleotides agree with TRBD2. CDR3 size: 15 residues. V lost 4 bases and J lost 9; bases outside the gene matches: 10. Germline V lookup: CDR1 MNHEY, CDR2 SVGAGI. The DNA of the CDR3 is TGTGCCAGCAGTTTTTTTTCGCGGGAGGGCCGTGAGCAGTTCTTC. The encoded protein is CASSFFSREGREQFF.

By proportion, this clone is medium-sized. The genes are TRBV19 and TRBJ1-1; TRBD1 aligns across 8 bases. The CDR3 has 13 residues. V lost 6 bases to trimming and J lost 0 bases; unmatched junction nucleotides: 0. The germline V gene has CDR1 LNHDA and CDR2 SQIVND (reference sequence). The CDR3 nucleotides read TGTGCCAGTAGGGACAGGGTGAACACTGAAGCTTTCTTT. Encoded protein: CASRDRVNTEAFF.

The rearrangement links TRBV5-6 to TRBJ2-7, with D unresolved. CDR1 and CDR2 from the germline V gene are SGHDT and YYEEEE. The CDR3 runs to 14 residues. Trimming stripped 7 bases from V and 1 base from J, with 15 bases between. The CDR3 sequence: CASVPRPGSYEQYF. The CDR3 nucleotides read TGTGCCAGCGTACCACGCCCAGGATCCTACGAGCAGTACTTC.

This sequence joins TRBV7-2 and TRBJ2-3, with 7 bases fitting TRBD2. Losses at the gene ends were 5 bases for V and 1 base for J; bases not matched to a gene: 18. Germline V gene lookup returns CDR1 SGHTA and CDR2 FQGNSA. CDR3 length equals 19 residues. The CDR3 coding sequence is TGTGCCAGCAGCCAGGCCTGGCGGGAGAGGGTCTGGGGCACAGATACGCAGTATTTT. Translated, it gives CASSQAWRERVWGTDTQYF.

The CDR3 coding sequence is TGTGCCAGCAGTGCGCCCCTCGGACAGGCGAACTTTAACTATGGCTACACCTTC. This encodes CASSAPLGQANFNYGYTF. This chain uses TRBV6-1 with TRBJ1-2; 7 positions agree with TRBD1. Trimming took 4 bases from V and 1 from J; bases not matched to a gene: 15. The CDR3 loop spans 18 amino acids. Looked up from germline, CDR1 is MNHNS and CDR2 is SASEGT.

The V gene is TRBV7-4, the J gene TRBJ2-5; D not certain. The CDR3 totals 15 residues. V was shortened by 2 bases and J by 2 bases, with 12 bases between the two germline ends. Germline V lookup: CDR1 SGHVT, CDR2 SQSDAQ. The CDR3 DNA reads TGTGCCAGCAGCTTACCAGGTATCTATCAAGAGACCCAGTACTTC. Translated: CASSLPGIYQETQYF.

This clone was recorded a few times. The rearrangement links TRBV10-3 to TRBJ2-1; 10 bases fit TRBD2. Germline values: CDR1 ENHRY, CDR2 SYGVKD. The CDR3 is 14 amino acids. J lost 6 bases, V lost 4 bases, and 3 bases had no gene match. The CDR3 region is CAISVLAGGNEQFF. The DNA for the CDR3 is TGTGCCATCAGTGTGTTAGCGGGGGGCAATGAGCAGTTCTTC.

The J gene is TRBJ2-5, the V gene TRBV10-2; D possibly corresponds to TRBD2 (5 bases). This CDR3 is built from 13 residues. Per germline, CDR1 WSHSY and CDR2 SAAADI. The V end was cut by 7 bases, the J end by 5 bases, with 14 bases between. The CDR3 nucleotides are TGCGCCAGCACCCTCGGGGTGGGCGAGACCCAGTACTTC. The encoded protein is CASTLGVGETQYF.

The chain recombines TRBV7-2 with TRBJ1-6; 9 bases are shared with TRBD1. The V segment lost 5 bases and the J segment 10 bases; nucleotides outside the gene matches: 3. Germline-derived CDR1 and CDR2 are SGHTA and FQGNSA. This CDR3 region has 13 residues. The CDR3 DNA reads TGTGCCAGCAGCGGGGACAGGGACTCACCCCTCCACTTT. It encodes CASSGDRDSPLHF.

The chain carries TRBV29-1 and TRBJ2-3; perhaps TRBD1 as D (5 bases). Between the trimmed V and J ends, which lost 5 bases and 2 bases, there was a span of 11 bases. The CDR3 extends over 13 amino acids. Germline assignment: CDR1 SQVTM and CDR2 ANQGSEA. CDR3 in DNA: TGCAGCGTTCACACAGGAGACACAGATACGCAGTATTTT. Protein product: CSVHTGDTDTQYF.

This chain uses TRBV11-2 with TRBJ2-2, with TRBD1 identical over 7 bases. This CDR3 comprises 14 residues. Trimming at V came to 5 bases and at J to 6 bases, leaving 6 bases not matched to a gene. The germline gives CDR1 SGHAT, CDR2 FQNNGV. The CDR3 protein is CASSLDRESGELFF. In nucleotides, the CDR3 is TGTGCCAGCAGCCTCGACAGGGAGTCCGGGGAGCTGTTTTTT.

The rearrangement joins TRBV6-6 to TRBJ2-3; TRBD2 might be the D (6 bases). This CDR3 spans 13 amino acids. Germline V gene data show CDR1 as MNHNY and CDR2 as SVGAGI (reference sequence). Trimming left V 0 bases short and J 5 bases short, with 6 bases between. CDR3: CASSYSEGDTQYF. CDR3 bases: TGTGCCAGCAGTTACTCGGAGGGAGATACGCAGTATTTT.

V and J are TRBV9 and TRBJ1-4; perhaps TRBD1 as D (6 bases). This CDR3 region has 14 residues. Trimming removed 3 bases from V and 4 bases from J, with 10 bases in between. Germline V gives CDR1 SGDLS, CDR2 YYNGEE. The CDR3 protein is CASSAQGSNEKLFF. CDR3 bases: TGTGCCAGCAGCGCACAGGGAAGTAATGAAAAACTGTTTTTT.

This clone was seen a few times. The genes are TRBV6-4 and TRBJ1-1; D not resolved. CDR3 size: 13 residues. Trimming removed 0 bases at V and 1 base at J, with 3 bases between. Germline values: CDR1 MRHNA, CDR2 SNTAGT. CDR3 protein: CASSDSQNTEAFF. The CDR3 bases are TGTGCCAGCAGTGACTCACAGAACACTGAAGCTTTCTTT.

This sequence joins TRBV12-5 and TRBJ2-7; tentatively, D is TRBD1 (5 bases). This CDR3 contains 16 residues. Germline-derived CDR1 and CDR2 are LGHNT and FRNRAP. V was cut by 2 bases and J by 1 base, with 15 bases left in between. Here the CDR3 DNA reads TGTGCTAGTGGTTTGCCAACAGGCTCCATTTCCTACGAGCAGTACTTC. As protein: CASGLPTGSISYEQYF.

The gene calls are TRBV6-5 and TRBJ2-2, with D perhaps TRBD2 (5 bases). The V end was cut by 7 bases, the J end by 7 bases, with 10 bases between. Germline loops: CDR1 MNHEY, CDR2 SVGAGI. The CDR3 spans 12 residues. CDR3 sequence: CASTKRDGELFF. Written as DNA, the CDR3 is TGTGCCAGCACCAAGAGGGACGGGGAGCTGTTTTTT.